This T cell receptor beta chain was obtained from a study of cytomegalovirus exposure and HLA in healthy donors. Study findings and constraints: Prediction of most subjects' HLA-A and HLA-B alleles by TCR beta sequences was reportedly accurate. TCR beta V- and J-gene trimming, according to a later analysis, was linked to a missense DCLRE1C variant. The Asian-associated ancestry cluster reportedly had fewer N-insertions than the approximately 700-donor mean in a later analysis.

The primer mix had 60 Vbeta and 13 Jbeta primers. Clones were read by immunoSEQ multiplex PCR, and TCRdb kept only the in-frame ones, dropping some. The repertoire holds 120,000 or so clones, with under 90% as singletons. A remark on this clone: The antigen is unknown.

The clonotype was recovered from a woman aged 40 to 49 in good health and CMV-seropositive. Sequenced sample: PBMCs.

The CDR3 DNA sequence: TGTGCCAGCAGGAGGGTTTTAGGCATTACGCCTAGTGAGCAGTTCTTC. This gives the protein CASRRVLGITPSEQFF. V is TRBV27 and J is TRBJ2-1, with D maybe TRBD2 (5 bases). The CDR3 spans 16 residues. Germline V lookup: CDR1 MNHEY, CDR2 SMNVEV (reference sequence). The V end lost 6 bases, the J end lost 9 bases, and 24 bases lay between the germline ends.